This T cell receptor (beta chain) appears in the sequencing data of a study of glioma-infiltrating T cells after dendritic cell vaccination. General study points: Complete blood and tumor specimen sets were limited to few patients.

Germline V gives CDR1 SGHDT, CDR2 YYEEEE. This CDR3 has 17 amino acids. The junction had 8 bases not matched to a gene; V was cut back by 3 bases and J by 3 bases. This sample's time point: after dendritic cell vaccination, including at tumor progression/relapse. Assay: immunoSEQ multiplex PCR; the TCRdb copy retains only in-frame clones and omits some. The sample contains 9,500 to 12,000 clones, roughly 80% of which appear only once. In regard to this clone: The antigen is not known.

The source material was blood, sampled after dendritic cell vaccination. The chain has TRBV5-6 and TRBJ2-1, with 11 positions matching TRBD2. This clonotype originated in a human donor with glioblastoma. The CDR3 is CASSSLAGGPLYNEQFF. CDR3 DNA: TGTGCCAGCAGCTCGTTAGCGGGAGGGCCTCTCTACAATGAGCAGTTCTTC. Looking up the rest from reference TRBV5-6 and TRBJ2-1 gives the full variable domain: DAGVTQSPTHLIKTRGQQVTLRCSPKSGHDTVSWYQQALGQGPQFIFQYYEEEERQRGNFPDRFSGHQFPNYSSELNVNALLLGDSALYLCASSSLAGGPLYNEQFFGPGTRLTVL.